This T cell receptor beta chain was recovered during a study of shared clonotypes between healthy human individuals. General observations from the study: Sequencing of the sorted subsets was shown by rarefaction to be incomplete despite large depth.

Worth noting for this clone: Its target is unknown.

Clones were sequenced by immunoSEQ multiplex PCR, and TCRdb holds only the in-frame ones, with some missing. The sample carries about 2 million clones, 95% recorded once. The CDR3 length is 15 residues. Germline V gene lookup returns CDR1 SGHAT and CDR2 FQNNGV. V was cut by 4 bases and J by 5 bases, with 17 bases left in between. Input material: naive CD4+ T cells sorted from blood. Subset meaning: CD45RA+ positively selected. The receptor was derived from a man younger than 30 in good health. The V and J genes are TRBV11-2 and TRBJ1-1; D gene unclear. CDR3 amino acids: CASSSPGLGETEAFF. CDR3 nucleotides: TGTGCCAGCAGCTCGCCCGGGTTGGGCGAGACTGAAGCTTTCTTT.